Below, 19 T cell receptor beta chains from the same sample are listed, as sequenced in a study of blood T cell repertoires in COVID-19. Libraries were prepared by immunoSEQ multiplex PCR; TCRdb keeps only in-frame clonotypes and omits some of them. The table shows about 200,000 clones, with more than 70% occurring only once. Material: peripheral blood. The receptors derive from a man aged 50 or older with COVID-19, enrolled during active disease.

The rearrangement joins TRBV6-2 or TRBV6-3 to TRBJ2-3, with TRBD1 identical over 8 bases. The germline gives CDR1 MNHEY, CDR2 SVGEGT. V lost 6 bases, J lost 2 bases, and 4 bases stayed unmatched. The CDR3 has 14 residues. The DNA of the CDR3 is TGTGCCAGCAGCGACAGGGGACACACAGATACGCAGTATTTT. Amino acid sequence: CASSDRGHTDTQYF.

This rearrangement joins TRBV30 to TRBJ2-5; tentatively, D is TRBD1 (5 bases). CDR1 is GTSNPN and CDR2 is SVGIG in the germline V gene (reference sequence). The germline V and J ends were trimmed by 3 bases and 1 base, with 21 bases remaining between them. The CDR3 loop spans 17 amino acids. The CDR3 reads CAWRGPGTEKAQETQYF. The DNA for the CDR3 is TGTGCCTGGAGGGGGCCGGGCACCGAAAAAGCCCAAGAGACCCAGTACTTC.

This clone was observed a single time. The chain is built from TRBV24-1 and TRBJ1-2; the D is unclear. The germline CDR1 and CDR2 sequences are KGHDR and SFDVKD. This CDR3 contains 12 residues. Trimming removed 3 bases from V and 11 bases from J, with 12 bases in between. The CDR3 nucleotides read TGTGCCACCAGTGATGATGGCAGAAAATACACCTTC. Amino acids: CATSDDGRKYTF.

The CDR3 region is CASRGRGGNTEAFF. CDR3 sequence (DNA): TGTGCCAGCAGGGGGAGGGGCGGGAACACTGAAGCTTTCTTT. The chain has TRBV6-4 and TRBJ1-1; weak D call: TRBD1 (5 bases). V was clipped by 6 bases and J by 1 base, with 12 bases between them. The CDR3 consists of 14 residues. From germline, CDR1 is MRHNA and CDR2 SNTAGT.

The chain couples TRBV3-1 (or the pseudogene TRBV3-2) to TRBJ1-2, with 9 bases lining up with TRBD1. The CDR3 runs to 14 residues. Trimming took 2 bases from V and 6 from J; bases not matched to a gene: 4. In germline, CDR1 is LGHDT, CDR2 YNNKEL (reference sequence). The CDR3 nucleotides are TGTGCCAGCAGCCAACTGGACAGGGGACATGGCTACACCTTC. It specifies CASSQLDRGHGYTF.

The V and J genes are TRBV11-2 and TRBJ2-3, with D possibly being TRBD2 (5 bases). The CDR3 is made up of 16 amino acids. The germline CDR1 and CDR2 sequences are SGHAT and FQNNGV. V was cut by 5 bases and J by 4 bases, with 19 bases left in between. The chain's CDR3 is CASSRSGLNKPDTQYF. The DNA for the CDR3 is TGTGCCAGCAGCCGATCAGGACTGAACAAACCAGATACGCAGTATTTT.

V and J are TRBV7-9 and TRBJ2-7; D is perhaps TRBD1 (6 bases). In germline, CDR1 is SEHNR, CDR2 FQNEAQ (reference sequence). This CDR3 contains 15 residues. V lost 2 bases and J 3 bases, leaving 14 bases between the germline ends. DNA for the CDR3: TGTGCCAGCAGCTTACGGCAGGGGCGGAACTACGAGCAGTACTTC. It codes for CASSLRQGRNYEQYF. Filled out from reference TRBV7-9 and TRBJ2-7, the complete variable domain reads DTGVSQNPRHKITKRGQNVTFRCDPISEHNRLYWYRQTLGQGPEFLTYFQNEAQLEKSRLLSDRFSAERPKGSFSTLEIQRTEQGDSAMYLCASSLRQGRNYEQYFGPGTRLTVT.

This sequence joins TRBV6-5 and TRBJ2-7; D perhaps matches TRBD2 (5 bases). CDR1 and CDR2 from the germline V gene are MNHEY and SVGAGI. V shed 5 bases and J shed 0 bases, with 11 bases lying between them. The CDR3 totals 14 residues. CDR3 bases: TGTGCCAGCAGTCCGGGGTACGGCTCCTACGAGCAGTACTTC. This sequence encodes CASSPGYGSYEQYF.

The chain combines TRBV5-4 with TRBJ2-2; the match to TRBD2 covers 7 bases. The CDR3 spans 15 residues. The V and J ends lost 4 bases and 7 bases, in that order; junction bases with no gene match: 10. Per germline, CDR1 SGHNT and CDR2 YYREEE (reference sequence). The CDR3 protein is CASSLGAREGGELFF. The CDR3 DNA reads as TGTGCCAGCAGCCTGGGAGCGAGGGAGGGCGGGGAGCTGTTTTTT.

The chain has TRBV5-1 and TRBJ1-2; 7 bases line up with TRBD1. The CDR3 contains 13 residues. Looked up from germline, CDR1 is SGHRS and CDR2 is YFSETQ. After removal of 0 bases from V and 7 bases from J, the junction contained 3 bases not matched to a gene. The CDR3 region has the DNA TGCGCCAGCAGCTTGGAGGGGGCGCTTGGCTACACCTTC. The encoded protein is CASSLEGALGYTF.

J is TRBJ2-5 and V is TRBV5-6; no clear D. V lost 2 bases, J lost 5 bases, and 4 bases lay in between. The CDR3 is 11 amino acids. The germline gives CDR1 SGHDT, CDR2 YYEEEE. DNA of the CDR3: TGTGCCAGCAGCTTTTCTGAGACCCAGTACTTC. The encoded protein is CASSFSETQYF.

For the CDR3, the DNA is TGTGCCAGCAGTTTTGGACAGGGGGGATTCTACGAGCAGTACTTC. Residues: CASSFGQGGFYEQYF. The chain is built from TRBV27 and TRBJ2-7; TRBD1 matches at 10 bases. This CDR3 contains 15 residues. The germline CDR1 and CDR2 sequences are MNHEY and SMNVEV (reference sequence). Trimming at V came to 3 bases and at J to 3 bases, leaving 5 bases not matched to a gene.

The chain uses TRBV5-8 and TRBJ1-4; D is perhaps TRBD1 (6 bases). The CDR3 loop spans 13 amino acids. Trimming removed 5 bases from V and 6 bases from J, with 11 bases in between. Germline CDR1 SGHTS, CDR2 YDEGEE. The CDR3 spells CASSLDRHEKLFF. DNA for the CDR3: TGTGCCAGCAGTCTAGACAGGCATGAAAAACTGTTTTTT. Supplemented by reference TRBV5-8 and TRBJ1-4, the full variable domain reads EAGVTQSPTHLIKTRGQQATLRCSPISGHTSVYWYQQALGLGLQFLLWYDEGEERNRGNFPPRFSGRQFPNYSSELNVNALELEDSALYLCASSLDRHEKLFFGSGTQLSVL.

The J gene is TRBJ2-3, the V gene TRBV7-3, with D possibly matching TRBD2 (6 bases). The CDR3 consists of 14 residues. In germline, CDR1 is SGHTA, CDR2 FQGTGA. V was cut by 5 bases and J by 2 bases, with 11 bases left in between. As DNA, the CDR3 is TGTGCCAGCAGCCAGGGACTTTCCACAGATACGCAGTATTTT. This sequence encodes CASSQGLSTDTQYF. Full variable domain (remainder filled in from reference TRBV7-3 and TRBJ2-3): GAGVSQTPSNKVTEKGKYVELRCDPISGHTALYWYRQSLGQGPEFLIYFQGTGAADDSGLPNDRFFAVRPEGSVSTLKIQRTERGDSAVYLCASSQGLSTDTQYFGPGTRLTVL.

V gene TRBV10-3 combines with J gene TRBJ2-5, with D hard to call. Germline values: CDR1 ENHRY, CDR2 SYGVKD. This CDR3 contains 15 residues. With 0 bases removed from V and 1 base from J, the gap between germline ends came to 9 bases. The CDR3 nucleotides read TGTGCCATCAGTGAGTCTACGGGTGTCCAAGAGACCCAGTACTTC. Translating gives CAISESTGVQETQYF.

The V and J genes are TRBV30 and TRBJ2-3; the match to TRBD1 covers 7 bases. From germline, CDR1 is GTSNPN and CDR2 SVGIG (reference sequence). V shed 4 bases and J 3 bases; nucleotides not matched to a gene: 13. The CDR3 consists of 16 residues. Here the CDR3 DNA reads TGTGCCTGGAACCGGAACCGACAGGGTGGGACAGATACGCAGTATTTT. Translation gives CAWNRNRQGGTDTQYF.

The V gene is TRBV7-9, the J gene TRBJ2-5; unclear D gene. Germline lookup yields CDR1 SEHNR and CDR2 FQNEAQ (reference sequence). The CDR3 runs 13 residues. Between the trimmed V and J ends, which lost 8 bases and 5 bases, there was a span of 15 bases. In DNA, the CDR3 is TGTGCCAGCTCTCTCTACTCGTCGGAGACCCAGTACTTC. It specifies CASSLYSSETQYF.

The V gene is TRBV7-2, the J gene TRBJ2-1; 8 nucleotides match TRBD2. J was trimmed by 4 bases and V by 7 bases; bases with no gene match: 3. The germline gives CDR1 SGHTA, CDR2 FQGNSA. This CDR3 spans 13 amino acids. DNA of the CDR3: TGTGCCAGCAACGCGGGGGGTTACAATGAGCAGTTCTTC. Translation: CASNAGGYNEQFF.

This sequence joins TRBV4-2 and TRBJ2-1; 7 nucleotides agree with TRBD2. Germline values: CDR1 LGHNA, CDR2 YNFKEQ. This CDR3 comprises 18 residues. J gave up 0 bases and V 0 bases, and 8 bases lay outside the gene matches. The CDR3 reads CASSQDGRAGSSYNEQFF. DNA for the CDR3: TGTGCCAGCAGCCAAGATGGAAGAGCGGGGAGCTCCTACAATGAGCAGTTCTTC.